This TCR beta chain was captured in a study of blood T cell repertoires in COVID-19. The table came from immunoSEQ multiplex PCR; TCRdb's copy has only in-frame clones and leaves some out. The table records about 42,000 clones, about 88% of them present only once. The TCR was taken from a human donor in a cohort sampled during active COVID-19. The material sequenced was peripheral blood.

DNA for the CDR3: TGTGCCAGCAGGGGGGGTGAGCAGTTCTTC. Its protein is CASRGGEQFF. The V gene is TRBV12-3 or TRBV12-4, the J gene TRBJ2-1; D may be TRBD2 (6 bases). There are 10 residues in the CDR3. With 6 bases removed from V and 9 bases from J, the gap between germline ends came to 6 bases.